The clone carrying this TCR beta chain was observed a handful of times. The data belong to a study of OX40 agonist ivuxolimab in advanced cancers. Germline CDR1 and CDR2: SGHTA and FQGNSA. This CDR3 comprises 15 residues. The V end was cut by 1 base, the J end by 7 bases, with 14 bases between. The repertoire was sequenced with immunoSEQ multiplex PCR; TCRdb's copy has only in-frame clones and lacks some. The sample lists approximately 44,000 clones; roughly 80% were seen once. The chain couples TRBV7-2 to TRBJ1-5; TRBD1 might be the D (6 bases). The source is an adult with an advanced solid tumor such as melanoma, head and neck, liver or kidney cancer. The starting material was CD4+ or CD8+ T cells sorted from blood, obtained in a trial of the OX40 agonist ivuxolimab. CDR3 in DNA: TGTGCCAGCAGCTTAGATGGCAGGGGTGGACAGCCCCAGCATTTT. Its translation is CASSLDGRGGQPQHF.